The 6 T cell receptor beta chains reported below all come from one sample, sequenced in a study of cytomegalovirus exposure and HLA in healthy donors. The study ran its PCR with 60 Vbeta and 13 Jbeta primers. Sequencing used immunoSEQ multiplex PCR; TCRdb keeps in-frame clones, though not all of them. The table records about 180,000 clones, about 80% of them present only once. Sequences were obtained from PBMCs. The receptors shown here come from a woman in her sixties in good health and CMV-seropositive.

This rearrangement joins TRBV18 to TRBJ2-7; D possibly corresponds to TRBD1 (6 bases). Germline CDR1 and CDR2: KGHSH and LQKENI. The germline V and J ends were trimmed by 0 bases and 3 bases, with 12 bases remaining between them. CDR3 length: 15 amino acids. The CDR3 region has the DNA TGTGCCAGCTCACCACCGTCACAGGGCTTCTACGAGCAGTACTTC. This encodes CASSPPSQGFYEQYF. Variable domain in full (rest from reference TRBV18 and TRBJ2-7): NAGVMQNPRHLVRRRGQEARLRCSPMKGHSHVYWYRQLPEEGLKFMVYLQKENIIDESGMPKERFSAEFPKEGPSILRIQQVVRGDSAAYFCASSPPSQGFYEQYFGPGTRLTVT.

The genes are TRBV7-3 and TRBJ1-1; TRBD1 might be the D (6 bases). Trimming shortened V by 3 bases and J by 3 bases, and 8 bases separated the two germline ends. CDR3 length: 13 amino acids. Germline V gene lookup returns CDR1 SGHTA and CDR2 FQGTGA. CDR3 amino acids: CASSLTGYTEAFF. As DNA, the CDR3 is TGTGCCAGCAGCTTGACAGGCTACACTGAAGCTTTCTTT.

The chain is built from TRBV4-2 and TRBJ2-3, with D perhaps matching TRBD2 (6 bases). With 5 bases removed from V and 0 bases from J, the gap between germline ends came to 9 bases. The CDR3 consists of 14 residues. Germline V gene data show CDR1 as LGHNA and CDR2 as YNFKEQ. In DNA form, the CDR3 reads TGTGCCAGCAGCGATAGCGGAAGCACAGATACGCAGTATTTT. This gives the protein CASSDSGSTDTQYF.

The DNA of the CDR3 is TGTGCCAGCAGTCCCACCGGGTTTTATCAGCCCCAGCATTTT. This codes for CASSPTGFYQPQHF. The rearrangement joins TRBV28 to TRBJ1-5; no definite D call. Germline V CDR1 and CDR2: MDHEN, SYDVKM. Trimming took 5 bases from V and 5 from J, leaving 13 bases between them. The CDR3 is 14 residues long.

The V call is TRBV7-3, the J call TRBJ2-7; maybe TRBD2 (6 bases). V shed 2 bases and J shed 3 bases, with 14 bases lying between them. The germline CDR1 and CDR2 sequences are SGHTA and FQGTGA. This CDR3 region has 15 residues. DNA for the CDR3: TGTGCCAGCAGCTTACGGGGCGGGAACGACTACGAGCAGTACTTC. Encoded protein: CASSLRGGNDYEQYF.

The rearrangement uses TRBV4-1 and TRBJ2-6, with TRBD2 as a possible D gene (5 bases). V dropped 3 bases and J dropped 2 bases, with 5 bases sitting between them. The CDR3 length is 14 residues. CDR1 and CDR2 from the germline V gene are MGHRA and YSYEKL. In DNA form, the CDR3 reads TGCGCCAGCAGCCAGGGAGCTGGGGCCAACGTCCTGACTTTC. Translation: CASSQGAGANVLTF.